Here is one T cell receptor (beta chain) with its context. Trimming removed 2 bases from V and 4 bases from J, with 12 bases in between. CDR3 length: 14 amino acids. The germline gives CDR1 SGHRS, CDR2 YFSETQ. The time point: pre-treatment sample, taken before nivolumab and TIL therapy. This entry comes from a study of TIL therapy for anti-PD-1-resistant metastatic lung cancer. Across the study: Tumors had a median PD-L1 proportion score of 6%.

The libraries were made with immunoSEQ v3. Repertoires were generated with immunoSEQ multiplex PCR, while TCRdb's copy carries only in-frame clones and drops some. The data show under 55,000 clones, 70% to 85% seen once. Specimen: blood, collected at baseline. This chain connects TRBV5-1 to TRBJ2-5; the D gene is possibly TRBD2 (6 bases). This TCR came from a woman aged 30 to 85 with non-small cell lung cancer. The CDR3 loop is CASSFQGLAETQYF. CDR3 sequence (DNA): TGCGCCAGCAGCTTCCAGGGACTCGCAGAGACCCAGTACTTC.